A single sample gave rise to the 21 T cell receptor beta chains below, sequenced in a study of cytomegalovirus exposure and HLA in healthy donors. 13 Jbeta primers and 60 Vbeta primers were used for the PCR. Data came from immunoSEQ multiplex PCR; TCRdb stores just in-frame clones and leaves some out. In the table there are some 110,000 clones, roughly three fifths of which are singletons. Sequencing was done on a sample of PBMCs. The source is a woman in her 40s in good health and CMV-seropositive.

The rearrangement links TRBV5-6 to TRBJ2-5, with D maybe TRBD2 (6 bases). Judging by the DNA end, TRBJ2-7 fits better; the J call may be wrong. CDR3 length equals 15 residues. CDR1 and CDR2 from the germline V gene are SGHDT and YYEEEE. The CDR3 DNA reads as TGTGCCAGCAGCCTATGGGGGGTAAAATCCTACGAGCAGTACTTC. Amino acid sequence: CASSLWGVKSYEQYF.

As to this clone: The junction shows a germline mismatch at one end, possibly a read error. The chain employs TRBV28 and TRBJ1-2; 7 nucleotides align to TRBD1. Per germline, CDR1 MDHEN and CDR2 SYDVKM. The CDR3 covers 15 residues. The CDR3 sequence: CASSRSWTGRVTPYF. CDR3 nucleotide sequence: TGTGCCAGCAGTCGCTCGTGGACAGGAAGAGTAACGCCTTACTTC.

The genes are TRBV5-1 and TRBJ2-1, with 14 bases lining up with TRBD2. The CDR3 totals 15 residues. In germline, CDR1 is SGHRS, CDR2 YFSETQ. The trim removed 2 bases at V and 7 bases at J, leaving 2 bases unmatched. This chain's CDR3 is CASSFGLAGGNEQFF. DNA for the CDR3: TGCGCCAGCAGCTTCGGACTAGCGGGAGGTAATGAGCAGTTCTTC.

This clone appeared a single time. This rearrangement joins TRBV6-5 to TRBJ2-2; D might be TRBD2 (5 bases). CDR3 length: 15 residues. The V gene lost 0 bases and the J gene lost 5 bases, with 10 bases spanning the gap. Germline V gene data show CDR1 as MNHEY and CDR2 as SVGAGI. The CDR3 coding sequence is TGTGCCAGCAGTTACTCGAGGGAGAAGACCGGGGAGCTGTTTTTT. Translated, it gives CASSYSREKTGELFF.

This chain uses TRBV4-2 with TRBJ2-7, with 9 bases matching TRBD2. The CDR3 sequence is 16 residues long. CDR1 is LGHNA, CDR2 YNFKEQ, per germline. The V and J ends lost 0 bases and 0 bases, in that order; junction bases with no gene match: 3. The CDR3 protein is CASSQEASGVSYEQYF. CDR3 nucleotide sequence: TGTGCCAGCAGCCAAGAGGCTAGCGGGGTCTCCTACGAGCAGTACTTC.

This rearrangement joins TRBV27 to TRBJ2-3; 8 nucleotides agree with TRBD2. Per germline, CDR1 MNHEY and CDR2 SMNVEV (reference sequence). The CDR3 length is 13 residues. V lost 3 bases and J lost 8; bases outside the gene matches: 4. Here the CDR3 reads CASSFTSGATQYF. In DNA, the CDR3 is TGTGCCAGCAGTTTCACTAGCGGTGCTACGCAGTATTTT.

J is TRBJ2-7 and V is TRBV7-7; D perhaps matches TRBD2 (6 bases). The germline CDR1 and CDR2 sequences are SSHAT and FNYEAQ (reference sequence). V was cut by 3 bases and J by 1 base, with 10 bases left in between. The CDR3 extends over 14 amino acids. Here the CDR3 reads CASSFRDSSYEQYF. The CDR3 nucleotides are TGTGCCAGCAGCTTCCGGGACTCTTCCTACGAGCAGTACTTC.

This clone has only a few counts. The same CDR3 also results from other DNA sequences found in this sample. The V call is TRBV27, the J call TRBJ2-1, with TRBD2 matching over 12 bases. Germline CDR1 is MNHEY and CDR2 is SMNVEV (reference sequence). There are 15 residues in the CDR3. The ends lost 5 bases at V and 8 bases at J; junction bases unmatched: 7. CDR3 residues: CASSPTSGSGYEQFF. CDR3 DNA: TGTGCCAGCAGTCCGACTAGCGGGAGTGGGTATGAGCAGTTCTTC.

This chain uses TRBV4-2 with TRBJ1-2; no reliable D call. Trimming stripped 3 bases from V and 4 bases from J, with 15 bases between. There are 15 residues in the CDR3. Per germline, CDR1 LGHNA and CDR2 YNFKEQ. The CDR3 sequence: CASSQNSLLRYGYTF. The DNA for the CDR3 is TGTGCCAGCAGCCAGAACAGTCTGTTACGCTATGGCTACACCTTC.

The chain has TRBV6-5 and TRBJ1-4, with 10 positions matching TRBD1. Per germline, CDR1 MNHEY and CDR2 SVGAGI. The ends lost 4 bases at V and 7 bases at J; junction bases unmatched: 3. The CDR3 has 14 residues. The CDR3 region has the DNA TGTGCCAGCAGTTCCGGGACAGGGGTTGAAAAACTGTTTTTT. It specifies CASSSGTGVEKLFF.

The chain has TRBV20-1 and TRBJ2-5, with D unresolved. This CDR3 is built from 11 residues. V was pared by 8 bases and J by 5 bases, with 12 bases between. Germline V CDR1 and CDR2: DFQATT, SNEGSKA (reference sequence). The CDR3 coding sequence is TGCAGTTTTATAGAAGTGGAGACCCAGTACTTC. Amino acid sequence: CSFIEVETQYF.

V is TRBV30 and J is TRBJ1-4; no definite D call. Trimming took off 1 base at V and 6 bases at J, with 21 bases between the two ends. This CDR3 is built from 17 residues. CDR1 and CDR2 (germline): GTSNPN, SVGIG (reference sequence). The chain's CDR3 is CAWSGPLFEGRYEKLFF. CDR3 nucleotide sequence: TGTGCCTGGAGTGGGCCCCTCTTCGAAGGGAGATATGAAAAACTGTTTTTT.

This clone has a handful of counts. The V and J genes are TRBV9 and TRBJ1-2, with 7 bases lining up with TRBD1. The CDR3 has 19 amino acids. V shed 0 bases, J shed 4 bases, and the junction held 18 bases outside the gene matches. Germline CDR1 is SGDLS and CDR2 is YYNGEE. The CDR3 DNA sequence: TGTGCCAGCAGCGTAGACGGTCGGGCAGGGGGAACGTACGGCTATGGCTACACCTTC. It encodes CASSVDGRAGGTYGYGYTF.

The V gene is TRBV29-1, the J gene TRBJ1-1, with no clear D. The V gene's germline CDR1 is SQVTM and CDR2 ANQGSEA. Trimming removed 6 bases from V and 2 bases from J, with 13 bases in between. This CDR3 spans 13 amino acids. CDR3 sequence reads: CSVHPRGNTEAFF. Written as DNA, the CDR3 is TGCAGCGTCCACCCTAGAGGAAACACTGAAGCTTTCTTT.

This clone is a singleton in its sample. The V call is TRBV20-1, the J call TRBJ2-4; maybe TRBD2 (6 bases). The V gene's germline CDR1 is DFQATT and CDR2 SNEGSKA (reference sequence). The ends were cut back, 6 bases at V and 9 bases at J, with 12 bases in the middle. The CDR3 runs to 11 residues. The CDR3 nucleotides read TGCAGTGCACGACTAGTTGGCATTCAGTACTTC. Its translation: CSARLVGIQYF.

This clone was recorded only once. The genes are TRBV18 and TRBJ2-2; perhaps TRBD2 as D (5 bases). Germline loops: CDR1 KGHSH, CDR2 LQKENI. This CDR3 has 17 residues. Trimming pared 3 bases from V and 4 bases from J, leaving 18 bases between. The CDR3 nucleotides read TGTGCCAGCTCACCCCCGAACGAGAGGGCAATCACCGGGGAGCTGTTTTTT. This codes for CASSPPNERAITGELFF.

The rearrangement joins TRBV27 to TRBJ2-3, with D possibly being TRBD1 (5 bases). The germline gives CDR1 MNHEY, CDR2 SMNVEV (reference sequence). This CDR3 has 16 residues. Trimming left V 4 bases short and J 4 bases short, with 18 bases between. The CDR3 nucleotides are TGTGCCAGCAGTTACTGGGAAGGGGCTGGCGCAGATACGCAGTATTTT. Encoded protein: CASSYWEGAGADTQYF.

This clone has a single count. The chain recombines TRBV9 with TRBJ2-3, with D maybe TRBD1 (5 bases). Per germline, CDR1 SGDLS and CDR2 YYNGEE. This CDR3 is 14 amino acids long. V was pared by 3 bases and J by 2 bases, with 10 bases between. The CDR3 spells CASSAQTVTDTQYF. The CDR3 DNA reads TGTGCCAGCAGCGCTCAGACAGTCACAGATACGCAGTATTTT.

There are a few counts of this clone. The sample has other DNA sequences that encode this CDR3 too. V gene TRBV7-6 combines with J gene TRBJ2-7; D is perhaps TRBD2 (6 bases). The germline CDR1 and CDR2 sequences are SGHVS and FNYEAQ. The ends were cut back, 3 bases at V and 4 bases at J, with 16 bases in the middle. CDR3 length equals 15 residues. As DNA, the CDR3 is TGTGCCAGCAGCTTGGGGCTAGCGCCACTTTACGAGCAGTACTTC. It codes for CASSLGLAPLYEQYF.

The V call is TRBV5-1, the J call TRBJ2-3; a weak D match, TRBD2 (6 bases). The CDR3 sequence is 14 residues long. Trimming removed 4 bases at V and 2 bases at J, with 11 bases between. Per germline, CDR1 SGHRS and CDR2 YFSETQ. CDR3 DNA: TGCGCCAGCAGCACGGGCGGGGTCACAGATACGCAGTATTTT. Its translation: CASSTGGVTDTQYF. The entire variable domain, with the rest obtained from reference TRBV5-1 and TRBJ2-3, is as follows: KAGVTQTPRYLIKTRGQQVTLSCSPISGHRSVSWYQQTPGQGLQFLFEYFSETQRNKGNFPGRFSGRQFSNSRSEMNVSTLELGDSALYLCASSTGGVTDTQYFGPGTRLTVL.

The chain has TRBV19 and TRBJ2-5; TRBD2 matches 13 bases. The DNA end lines up better with TRBJ2-7; the J call may be wrong. The CDR3 sequence is 17 residues long. Germline-derived CDR1 and CDR2 are LNHDA and SQIVND (reference sequence). The CDR3 DNA reads as TGTGCCAGTAGTGGATCGGGACTAGCGGGACGGTCCTACGAGCAGTACTTC. Translating gives CASSGSGLAGRSYEQYF.